This TCR beta chain is from a study of T-cell reconstitution after alpha-beta-depleted transplantation in children. CDR1 is MNHNS, CDR2 SASEGT, per germline. Trimming cost V 4 bases and J 4 bases; bases outside gene matches: 4. The CDR3 length is 15 residues. As it was prepared, the TCRbeta library received unique molecular identifiers. Each CDR3 protein gets one entry after TCRdb re-called the PCR reads with MiXCR. The sample has approximately 640,000 distinct CDR3 sequences; roughly 15% are singletons. The material was PBMCs from the stem cell graft donor, obtained from the stem cell graft. The clonotype was recovered from a human donor who donated a stem cell graft to a child with acute myeloid leukemia. The chain uses TRBV6-1 and TRBJ2-3; TRBD2 matches at 11 bases. The CDR3 sequence is CASSVSGGAADTQYF. The CDR3 nucleotides read TGTGCCAGCAGTGTTAGCGGGGGGGCGGCAGATACGCAGTATTTT.